What follows describes a single TCR beta chain. Original methodology: How many nucleated cells were present was estimated from reference gene primer amplification. Sequencing used immunoSEQ multiplex PCR; TCRdb keeps in-frame clones, though not all of them. V and J calls and clone size come straight from that table; D and trimming were deduced from the DNA. The data hold approximately 200,000 clones, with approximately 84% observed a single time. This entry comes from a study of blood T cell repertoires in COVID-19. Looking at the study overall: Spain, Italy and the United States supplied samples that represented acute and convalescent COVID-19. PBMCs, B-cell-depleted T cells, or T cells were the source of the cDNA or gDNA that made up the material.

This CDR3 region has 15 residues. Germline loops: CDR1 SGHRS, CDR2 YFSETQ. V lost 0 bases, J lost 5 bases, and 5 bases stayed unmatched. Sequenced: peripheral blood. This chain links TRBV5-1 with TRBJ2-3; 8 bases agree with TRBD2. The receptor was isolated from a middle-aged man with active or convalescent COVID-19. The CDR3 nucleotides are TGCGCCAGCAGCTTGGGAGCGGGAGAGGGAGATACGCAGTATTTT. Translated, it gives CASSLGAGEGDTQYF.